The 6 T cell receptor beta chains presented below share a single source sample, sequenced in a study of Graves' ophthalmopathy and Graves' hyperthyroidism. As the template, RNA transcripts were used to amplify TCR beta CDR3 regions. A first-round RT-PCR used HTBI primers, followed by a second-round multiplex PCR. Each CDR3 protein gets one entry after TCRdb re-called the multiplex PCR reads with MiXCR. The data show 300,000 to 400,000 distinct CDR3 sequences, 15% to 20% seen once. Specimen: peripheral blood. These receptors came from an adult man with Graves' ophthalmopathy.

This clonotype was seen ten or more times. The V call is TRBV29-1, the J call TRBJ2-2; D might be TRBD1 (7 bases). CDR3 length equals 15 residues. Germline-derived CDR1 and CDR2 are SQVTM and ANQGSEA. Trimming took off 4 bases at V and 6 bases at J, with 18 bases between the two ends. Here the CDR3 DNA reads TGCAGCGTTGCCCGCTGGACAGGAGGGGCCGGGGAGCTGTTTTTT. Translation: CSVARWTGGAGELFF.

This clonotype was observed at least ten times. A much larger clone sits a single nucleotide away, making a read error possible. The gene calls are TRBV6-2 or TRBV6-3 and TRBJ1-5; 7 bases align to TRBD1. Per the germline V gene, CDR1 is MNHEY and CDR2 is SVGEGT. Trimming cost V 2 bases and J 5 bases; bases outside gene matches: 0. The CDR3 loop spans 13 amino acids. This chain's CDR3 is CASSYTGDQPQHF. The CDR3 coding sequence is TGTGCCAGCAGTTACACAGGGGATCAGCCCCAGCATTTT.

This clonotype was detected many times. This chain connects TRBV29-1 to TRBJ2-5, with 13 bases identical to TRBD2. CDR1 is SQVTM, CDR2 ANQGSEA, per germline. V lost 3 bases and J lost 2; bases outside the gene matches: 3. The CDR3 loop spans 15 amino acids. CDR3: CSVDGTSGVQETQYF. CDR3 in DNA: TGCAGCGTTGATGGGACTAGCGGGGTACAAGAGACCCAGTACTTC.

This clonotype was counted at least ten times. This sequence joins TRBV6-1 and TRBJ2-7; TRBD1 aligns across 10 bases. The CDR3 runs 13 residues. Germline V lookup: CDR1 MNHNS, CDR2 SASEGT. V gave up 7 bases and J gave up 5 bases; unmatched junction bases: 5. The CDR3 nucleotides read TGTGCCAGCACCAGACAGGGGGCCAACGAGCAGTACTTC. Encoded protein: CASTRQGANEQYF.

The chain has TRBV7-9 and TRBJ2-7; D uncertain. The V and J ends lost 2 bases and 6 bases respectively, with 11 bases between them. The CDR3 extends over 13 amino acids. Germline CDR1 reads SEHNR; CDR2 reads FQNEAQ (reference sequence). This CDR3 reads CASSLWAGGEQYF. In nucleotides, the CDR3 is TGTGCCAGCAGCTTATGGGCTGGTGGCGAGCAGTACTTC.

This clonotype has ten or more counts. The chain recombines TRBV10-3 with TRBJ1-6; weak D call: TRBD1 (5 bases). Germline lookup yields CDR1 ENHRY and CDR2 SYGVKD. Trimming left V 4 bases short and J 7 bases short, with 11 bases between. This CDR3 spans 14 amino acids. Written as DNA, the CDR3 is TGTGCCATCAGTGGCAGGGATGGGAATTCACCCCTCCACTTT. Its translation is CAISGRDGNSPLHF.